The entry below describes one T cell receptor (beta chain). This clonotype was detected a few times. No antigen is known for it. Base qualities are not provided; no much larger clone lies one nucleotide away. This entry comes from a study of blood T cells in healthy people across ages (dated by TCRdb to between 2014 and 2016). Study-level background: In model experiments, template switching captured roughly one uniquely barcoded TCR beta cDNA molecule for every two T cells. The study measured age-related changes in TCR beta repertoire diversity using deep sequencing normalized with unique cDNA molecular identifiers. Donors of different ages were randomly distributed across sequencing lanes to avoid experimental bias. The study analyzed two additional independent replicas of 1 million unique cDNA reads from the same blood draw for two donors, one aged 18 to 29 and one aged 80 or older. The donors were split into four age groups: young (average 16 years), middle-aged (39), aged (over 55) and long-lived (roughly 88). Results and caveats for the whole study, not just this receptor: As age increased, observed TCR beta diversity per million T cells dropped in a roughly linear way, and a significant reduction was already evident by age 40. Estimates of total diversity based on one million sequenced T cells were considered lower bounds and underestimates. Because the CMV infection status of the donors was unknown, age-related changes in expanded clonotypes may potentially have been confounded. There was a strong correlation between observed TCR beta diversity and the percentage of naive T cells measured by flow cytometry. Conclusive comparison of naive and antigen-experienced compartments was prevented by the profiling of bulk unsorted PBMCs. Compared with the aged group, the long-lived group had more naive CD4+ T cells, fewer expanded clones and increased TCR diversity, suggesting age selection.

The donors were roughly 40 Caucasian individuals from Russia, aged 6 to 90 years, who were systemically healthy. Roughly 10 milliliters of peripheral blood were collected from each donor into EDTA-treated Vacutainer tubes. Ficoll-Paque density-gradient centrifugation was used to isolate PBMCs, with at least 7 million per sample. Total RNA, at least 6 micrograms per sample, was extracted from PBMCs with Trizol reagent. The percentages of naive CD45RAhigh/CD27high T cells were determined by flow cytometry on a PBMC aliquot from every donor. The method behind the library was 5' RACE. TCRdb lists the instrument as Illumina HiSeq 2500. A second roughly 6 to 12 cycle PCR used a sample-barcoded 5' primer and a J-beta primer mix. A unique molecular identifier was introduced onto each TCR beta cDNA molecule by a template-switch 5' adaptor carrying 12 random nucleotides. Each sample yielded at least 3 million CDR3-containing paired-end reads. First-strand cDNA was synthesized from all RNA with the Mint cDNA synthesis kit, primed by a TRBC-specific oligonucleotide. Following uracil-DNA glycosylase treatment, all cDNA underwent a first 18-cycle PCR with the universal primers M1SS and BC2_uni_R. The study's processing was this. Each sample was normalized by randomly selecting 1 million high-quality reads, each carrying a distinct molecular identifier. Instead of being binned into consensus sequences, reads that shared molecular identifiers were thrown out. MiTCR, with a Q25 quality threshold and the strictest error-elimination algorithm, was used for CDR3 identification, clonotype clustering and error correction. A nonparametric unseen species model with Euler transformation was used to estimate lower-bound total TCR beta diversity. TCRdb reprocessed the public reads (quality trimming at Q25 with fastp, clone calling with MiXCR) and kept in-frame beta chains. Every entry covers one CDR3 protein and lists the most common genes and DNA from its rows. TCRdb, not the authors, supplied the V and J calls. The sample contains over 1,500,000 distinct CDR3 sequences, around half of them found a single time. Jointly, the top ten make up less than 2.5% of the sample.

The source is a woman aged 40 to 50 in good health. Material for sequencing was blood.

CDR3 sequence: CASSEMKYEQYF. The nucleotides are TGCGCCAGCAGTGAGATGAAGTACGAGCAGTACTTC. In this chain, TRBV10-2 is recombined with TRBJ2-7, with the identity of the D gene unclear. The germline V gene supplies CDR1 WSHSY and CDR2 SAAADI. Including the terminal cysteine and phenylalanine, the CDR3 comprises 12 residues. The CDR3 DNA has 36 bases and is translated from base 1. V loses 2 bases of germline sequence and J loses 4 bases, and the interval between the two ends is 6 bases.